This is a list of T cell receptor beta chains from one sample in a study of T-cell reconstitution after alpha-beta-depleted transplantation in children. TCRdb re-called the PCR reads with MiXCR, one entry per CDR3 protein. This repertoire shows roughly 150,000 distinct CDR3 sequences, over 8.5% found once; its top ten account for about 13%. This specimen consisted of PBMCs, obtained before TCRalphabeta/CD19-depleted stem cell transplant. The receptors here all came from a boy aged 2 to 10 with acute myeloid leukemia, due to receive a stem cell transplant. Each CDR3 is given with its conserved first and last residue. The D gene is left open where the match is weak. A clone size is listed for some rows: how often the clone was seen (once, few, many), or a class if it is expanded.

d_gene	j_gene	v_gene	abundance	CDR3nt	CDR3aa
-	TRBJ2-7	TRBV12-3/TRBV12-4	many	TGTGCCAGCAGTTTTGGGCAGTCCTACGAGCAGTACTTC	CASSFGQSYEQYF
-	TRBJ2-3	TRBV7-2	many	TGTGCCAGCAGCTTAGGCAGGGGGGCAGATACGCAGTATTTT	CASSLGRGADTQYF
-	TRBJ2-7	TRBV4-1	few	TGCGCCAGCAGCCTAGATCCAGTGAAGTTTTCCTACGAGCAGTACTTC	CASSLDPVKFSYEQYF
-	TRBJ2-4	TRBV4-1	many	TGCGCCAGCAGCCAACCCGCGGTGAACAGTCTAGCCAAAAACATTCAGTACTTC	CASSQPAVNSLAKNIQYF
-	TRBJ1-2	TRBV5-1	many	TGCGCCAGCAGAGGACCCAAGAACTATGGCTACACCTTC	CASRGPKNYGYTF
TRBD1	TRBJ1-1	TRBV6-5	many	TGTGCCAGCAGCAAACAGGGGGCGGGGACTGAAGCTTTCTTT	CASSKQGAGTEAFF
-	TRBJ2-5	TRBV3-1	many	TGTGCCAGCAGCCACAGTACCGAGGAGACCCAGTACTTC	CASSHSTEETQYF
-	TRBJ2-5	TRBV28	many	TGTGCCATCAAAGGAGGCGCGGGGGAGACCCAGTACTTC	CAIKGGAGETQYF
-	TRBJ1-1	TRBV4-2	many	TGTGCCAGCAGCCAAGATAGGACTGAAGCTTTCTTT	CASSQDRTEAFF
-	TRBJ2-7	TRBV4-1	many	TGCGCCAGCAGCCAAGAGACAGGCTACGAGCAGTACTTC	CASSQETGYEQYF
-	TRBJ1-3	TRBV20-1	many	TGCAGTGCTCTTTTATTTGGAAACACCATATATTTT	CSALLFGNTIYF
-	TRBJ2-6	TRBV28	few	TGTGCCAGCCACAGTTCCGGGGCCAACGTCCTGACTTTC	CASHSSGANVLTF
-	TRBJ1-2	TRBV14	many	TGTGCCAGCAGCCTCGACACCGCAATCTATGGCTACACCTTC	CASSLDTAIYGYTF
TRBD2	TRBJ2-3	TRBV5-5	many	TGTGCCAGCAGCGGGACTAGCGTACATATAACTTTT	CASSGTSVHITF
-	TRBJ2-1	TRBV20-1	few	TGCAGTGCTAGCCCCTCCGGCGTAGGTAGCTCCTACAATGAGCAGTTCTTC	CSASPSGVGSSYNEQFF
TRBD2	TRBJ2-5	TRBV15	-	TGTGCCACCAGCAGAGATCTAGCGGGGGGGGAGACCCAGTACTTC	CATSRDLAGGETQYF
-	TRBJ1-1	TRBV20-1	many	TGCAGTTGCTTAGGGGGCACTGAAGCTTTCTTT	CSCLGGTEAFF
-	TRBJ1-2	TRBV7-2	many	TGTGCCAGCAGCTTAGTTCCGGGGGAGAGCTATGGCTACACCTTC	CASSLVPGESYGYTF
-	TRBJ1-6	TRBV24-1	many	TGTGCCACCAGTGGGGGCAGGAGGAGCTCCTATAATTCACCCCTCCACTTT	CATSGGRRSSYNSPLHF
TRBD2	TRBJ2-1	TRBV3-1	medium-sized	TGTGCCAGCAGCCAAGGCCTAGCGGGATCCCATGAGCAGTTCTTC	CASSQGLAGSHEQFF
TRBD1	TRBJ2-1	TRBV20-1	many	TGCAGTGCTGGTACAGGGGTTTCCTACAATGAGCAGTTCTTC	CSAGTGVSYNEQFF
TRBD2	TRBJ2-7	TRBV20-1	many	TGCAGTGCTGGTCTAAGCGGGAGGGAACCCTACGAGCAGTACTTC	CSAGLSGREPYEQYF
TRBD2	TRBJ2-3	TRBV7-2	many	TGTGCCAGCCAGCACACGGTAGCGGGAGGCCCCCGGGATACGCAGTATTTT	CASQHTVAGGPRDTQYF
TRBD1	TRBJ2-5	TRBV10-3	many	TGTGCCATCAACGGACAGGGGCCTGAGGTGAGGGAGACCCAGTACTTC	CAINGQGPEVRETQYF
TRBD1	TRBJ1-2	TRBV5-6	-	TGTGCCAGCAGCTTGCTCGGACAGGGCGAGATCGGAGGCTACACCTTC	CASSLLGQGEIGGYTF
TRBD2	TRBJ2-7	TRBV7-2	many	TGTGCCAGCAGCACACAAGTGGGGACTAGCTACGAGCAGTACTTC	CASSTQVGTSYEQYF
TRBD2	TRBJ2-1	TRBV3-1	-	TGTGCCTGCTGCCTCGGACTAGCGGCCTACAATGAGCAGTTCTTC	CACCLGLAAYNEQFF